This T cell receptor beta chain was found in a study of control samples from healthy donors and cancer patients. Libraries were prepared by immunoSEQ multiplex PCR; TCRdb keeps only in-frame clonotypes and omits some of them. The profile shows 40,000 to 55,000 clones, 85% to 95% of them singletons. CDR3 length: 14 amino acids. V was shortened by 0 bases and J by 5 bases, with 9 bases between the two germline ends. Per the germline V gene, CDR1 is LGHNA and CDR2 is YNFKEQ. Sequencing was done on a sample of PBMCs. This receptor was obtained from a woman in her forties or fifties with head and neck cancer. The chain uses TRBV4-2 and TRBJ2-3; D call uncertain. CDR3 nucleotides: TGTGCCAGCAGCCAAGAACGAGTGGGAGATACGCAGTATTTT. Amino acid sequence: CASSQERVGDTQYF.